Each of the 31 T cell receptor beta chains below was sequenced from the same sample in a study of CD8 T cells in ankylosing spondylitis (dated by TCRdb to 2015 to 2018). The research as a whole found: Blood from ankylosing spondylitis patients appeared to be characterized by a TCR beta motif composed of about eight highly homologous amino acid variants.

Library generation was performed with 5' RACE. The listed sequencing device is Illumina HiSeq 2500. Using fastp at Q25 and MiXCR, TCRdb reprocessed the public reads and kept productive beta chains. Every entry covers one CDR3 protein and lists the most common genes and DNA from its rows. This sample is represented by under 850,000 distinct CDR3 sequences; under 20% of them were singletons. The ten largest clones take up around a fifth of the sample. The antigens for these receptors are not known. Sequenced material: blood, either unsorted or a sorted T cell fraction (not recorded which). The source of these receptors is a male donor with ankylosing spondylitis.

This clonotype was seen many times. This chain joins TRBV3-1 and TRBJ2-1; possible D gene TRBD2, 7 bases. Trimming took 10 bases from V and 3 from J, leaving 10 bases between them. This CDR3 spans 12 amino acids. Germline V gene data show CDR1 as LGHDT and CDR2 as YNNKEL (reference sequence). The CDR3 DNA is TGTGCCACGGGGGGCCTCTACAATGAGCAGTTCTTC. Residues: CATGGLYNEQFF.

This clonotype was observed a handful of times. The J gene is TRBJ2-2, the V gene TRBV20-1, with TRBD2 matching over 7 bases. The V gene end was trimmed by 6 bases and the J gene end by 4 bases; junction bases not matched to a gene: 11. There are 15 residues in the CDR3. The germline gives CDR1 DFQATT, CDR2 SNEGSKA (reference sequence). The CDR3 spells CSARQTSLGTGELFF. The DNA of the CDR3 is TGCAGTGCACGACAGACTAGCTTGGGCACCGGGGAGCTGTTTTTT.

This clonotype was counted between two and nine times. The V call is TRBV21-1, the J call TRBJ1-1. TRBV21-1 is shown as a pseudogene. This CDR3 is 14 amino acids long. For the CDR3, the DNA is TGTGCCAGCAGCAAAGACTTGGGGAACACTGAAGCTTTCTTT. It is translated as CASSKDLGNTEAFF.

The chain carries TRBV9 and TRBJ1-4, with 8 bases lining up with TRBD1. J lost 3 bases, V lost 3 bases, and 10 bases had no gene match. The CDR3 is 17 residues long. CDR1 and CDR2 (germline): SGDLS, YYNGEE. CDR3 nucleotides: TGTGCCAGCAGCGAGCGGACAGGGTCATGGCCTAATGAAAAACTGTTTTTT. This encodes CASSERTGSWPNEKLFF.

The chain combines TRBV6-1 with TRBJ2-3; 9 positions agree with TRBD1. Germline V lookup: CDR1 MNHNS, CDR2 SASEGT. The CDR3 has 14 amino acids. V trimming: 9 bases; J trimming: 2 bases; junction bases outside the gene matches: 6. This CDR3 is CARPGQGSTDTQYF. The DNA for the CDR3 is TGTGCCAGACCGGGACAGGGATCCACAGATACGCAGTATTTT.

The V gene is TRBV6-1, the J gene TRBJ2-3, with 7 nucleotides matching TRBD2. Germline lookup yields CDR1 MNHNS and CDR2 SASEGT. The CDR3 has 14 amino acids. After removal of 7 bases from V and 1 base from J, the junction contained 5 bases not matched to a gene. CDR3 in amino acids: CASKARGGTDTQYF. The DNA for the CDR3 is TGTGCCAGCAAGGCTCGGGGGGGCACAGATACGCAGTATTTT.

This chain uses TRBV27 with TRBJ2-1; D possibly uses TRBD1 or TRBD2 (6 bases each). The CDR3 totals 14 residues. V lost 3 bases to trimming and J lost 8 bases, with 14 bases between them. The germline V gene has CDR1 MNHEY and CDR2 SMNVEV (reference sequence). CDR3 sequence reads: CASSLSGGADEQFF. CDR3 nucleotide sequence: TGTGCCAGCAGTTTGTCCGGGGGCGCGGATGAGCAGTTCTTC.

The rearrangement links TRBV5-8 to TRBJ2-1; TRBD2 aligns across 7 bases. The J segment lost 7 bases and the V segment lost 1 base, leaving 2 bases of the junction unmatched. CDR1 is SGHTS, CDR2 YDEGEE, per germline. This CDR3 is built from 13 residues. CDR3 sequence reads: CASSLLAENEQFF. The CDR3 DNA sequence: TGTGCCAGCAGCTTGCTAGCGGAGAATGAGCAGTTCTTC.

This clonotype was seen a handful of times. The chain's CDR3 is CASSLSPLYTEAFF. The DNA of the CDR3 is TGTGCCAGCAGTTTATCCCCGCTTTACACTGAAGCTTTCTTT. The chain joins TRBV27 to TRBJ1-1, with D hard to call. Germline V gene lookup returns CDR1 MNHEY and CDR2 SMNVEV (reference sequence). The germline V and J ends were trimmed by 0 bases and 3 bases, with 8 bases remaining between them. The CDR3 is made up of 14 amino acids.

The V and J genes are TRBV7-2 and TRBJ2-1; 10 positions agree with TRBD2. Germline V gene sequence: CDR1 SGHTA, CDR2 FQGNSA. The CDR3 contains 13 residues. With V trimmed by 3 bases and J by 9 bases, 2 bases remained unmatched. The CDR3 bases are TGTGCCAGCAGCTTCAGACTAGCGGGTGAGCAGTTCTTC. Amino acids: CASSFRLAGEQFF.

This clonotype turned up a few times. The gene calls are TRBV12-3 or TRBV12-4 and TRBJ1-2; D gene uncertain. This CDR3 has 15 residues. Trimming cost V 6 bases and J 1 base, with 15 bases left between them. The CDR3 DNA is TGTGCCAGCAGCTCAGACGGATTTGGTAACTATGGCTACACCTTC. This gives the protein CASSSDGFGNYGYTF.

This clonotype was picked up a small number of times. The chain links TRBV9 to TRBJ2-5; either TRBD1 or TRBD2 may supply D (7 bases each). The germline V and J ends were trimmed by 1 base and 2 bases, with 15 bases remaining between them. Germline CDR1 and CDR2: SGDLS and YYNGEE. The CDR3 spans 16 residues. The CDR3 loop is CASSVSSGTVQETQYF. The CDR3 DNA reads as TGTGCCAGCAGCGTAAGCAGCGGGACAGTACAAGAGACCCAGTACTTC.

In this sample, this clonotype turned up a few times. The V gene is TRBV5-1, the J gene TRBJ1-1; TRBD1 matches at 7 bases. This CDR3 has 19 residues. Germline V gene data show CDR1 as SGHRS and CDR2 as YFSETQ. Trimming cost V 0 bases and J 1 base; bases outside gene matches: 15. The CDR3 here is CASSLGGQAVISSNTEAFF. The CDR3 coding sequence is TGCGCCAGCAGCTTGGGCGGACAGGCCGTCATATCCTCGAACACTGAAGCTTTCTTT.

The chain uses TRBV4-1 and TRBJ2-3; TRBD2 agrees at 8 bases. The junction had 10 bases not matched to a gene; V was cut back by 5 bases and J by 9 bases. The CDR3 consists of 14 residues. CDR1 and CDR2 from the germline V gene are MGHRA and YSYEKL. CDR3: CASSGSGAGGTQYF. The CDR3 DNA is TGCGCCAGCAGCGGAAGCGGGGCGGGAGGCACGCAGTATTTT.

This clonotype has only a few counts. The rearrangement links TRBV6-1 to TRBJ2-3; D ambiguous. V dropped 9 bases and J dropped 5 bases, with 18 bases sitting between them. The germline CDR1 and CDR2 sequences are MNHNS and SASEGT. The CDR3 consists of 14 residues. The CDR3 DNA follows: TGTGCCAGTTCCTACCTCGTGATTGGAGATACGCAGTATTTT. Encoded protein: CASSYLVIGDTQYF.

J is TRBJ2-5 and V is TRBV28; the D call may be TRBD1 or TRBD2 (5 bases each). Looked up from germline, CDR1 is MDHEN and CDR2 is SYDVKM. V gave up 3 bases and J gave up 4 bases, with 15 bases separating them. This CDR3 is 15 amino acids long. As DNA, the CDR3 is TGTGCCAGCAGTTTTTCGTCTCAGGGACGAGAGACCCAGTACTTC. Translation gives CASSFSSQGRETQYF.

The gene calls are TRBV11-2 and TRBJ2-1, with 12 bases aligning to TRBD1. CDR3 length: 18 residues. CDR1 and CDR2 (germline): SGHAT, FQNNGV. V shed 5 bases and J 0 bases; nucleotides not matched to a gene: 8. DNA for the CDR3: TGTGCCAGCAGCGGGGGGACAGGGGGCTTGAGCTCCTACAATGAGCAGTTCTTC. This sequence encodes CASSGGTGGLSSYNEQFF. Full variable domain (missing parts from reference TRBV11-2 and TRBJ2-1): EAGVAQSPRYKIIEKRQSVAFWCNPISGHATLYWYQQILGQGPKLLIQFQNNGVVDDSQLPKDRFSAERLKGVDSTLKIQPAKLEDSAVYLCASSGGTGGLSSYNEQFFGPGTRLTVL.

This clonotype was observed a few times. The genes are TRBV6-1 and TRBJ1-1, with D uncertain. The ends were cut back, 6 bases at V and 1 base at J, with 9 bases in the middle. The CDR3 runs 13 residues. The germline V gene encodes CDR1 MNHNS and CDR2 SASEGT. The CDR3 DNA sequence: TGTGCCAGCAGAGGGAGAGCGAACACTGAAGCTTTCTTT. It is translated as CASRGRANTEAFF.

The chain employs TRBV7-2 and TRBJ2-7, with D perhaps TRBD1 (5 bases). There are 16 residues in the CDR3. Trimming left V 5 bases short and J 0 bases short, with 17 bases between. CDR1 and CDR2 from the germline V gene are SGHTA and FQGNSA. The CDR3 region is CASSLPQGRHSYEQYF. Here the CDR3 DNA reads TGTGCCAGCAGCCTCCCGCAGGGCCGGCACTCCTACGAGCAGTACTTC. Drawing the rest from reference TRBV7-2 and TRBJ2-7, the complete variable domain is GAGVSQSPSNKVTEKGKDVELRCDPISGHTALYWYRQSLGQGLEFLIYFQGNSAPDKSGLPSDRFSAERTGGSVSTLTIQRTQQEDSAVYLCASSLPQGRHSYEQYFGPGTRLTVT.

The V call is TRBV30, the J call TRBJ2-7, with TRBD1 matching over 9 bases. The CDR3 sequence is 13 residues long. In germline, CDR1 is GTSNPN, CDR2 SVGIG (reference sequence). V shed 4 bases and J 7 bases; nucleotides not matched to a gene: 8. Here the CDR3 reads CAWTRDRAREQYF. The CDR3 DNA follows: TGTGCCTGGACCCGGGACAGGGCGCGGGAGCAGTACTTC.

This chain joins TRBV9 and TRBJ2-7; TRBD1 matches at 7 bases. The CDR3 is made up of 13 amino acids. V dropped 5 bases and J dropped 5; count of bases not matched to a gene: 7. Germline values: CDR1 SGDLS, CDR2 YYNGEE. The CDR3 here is CASSRTGRHEQYF. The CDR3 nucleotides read TGTGCCAGCAGTAGGACAGGTAGGCACGAGCAGTACTTC.

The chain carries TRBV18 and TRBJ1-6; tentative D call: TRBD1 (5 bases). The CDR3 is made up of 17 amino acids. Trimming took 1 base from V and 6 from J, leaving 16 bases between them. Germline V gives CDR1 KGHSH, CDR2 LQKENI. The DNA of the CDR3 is TGTGCCAGCTCACCACACGCAGGGCCCTTGGGTAATTCACCCCTCCACTTT. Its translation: CASSPHAGPLGNSPLHF.

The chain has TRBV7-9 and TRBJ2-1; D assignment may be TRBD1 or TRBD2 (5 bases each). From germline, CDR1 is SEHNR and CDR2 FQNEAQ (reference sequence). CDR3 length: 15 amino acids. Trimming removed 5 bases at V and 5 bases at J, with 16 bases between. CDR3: CASSEPGTENNEQFF. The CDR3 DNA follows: TGTGCCAGCAGCGAACCCGGGACGGAAAACAATGAGCAGTTCTTC.

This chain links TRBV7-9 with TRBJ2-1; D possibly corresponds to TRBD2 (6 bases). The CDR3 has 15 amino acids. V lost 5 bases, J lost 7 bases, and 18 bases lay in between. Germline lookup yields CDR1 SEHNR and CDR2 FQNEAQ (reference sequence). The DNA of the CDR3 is TGTGCCAGCAGCCCGGAGGGGCGGGATCGGAATGAGCAGTTCTTC. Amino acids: CASSPEGRDRNEQFF.

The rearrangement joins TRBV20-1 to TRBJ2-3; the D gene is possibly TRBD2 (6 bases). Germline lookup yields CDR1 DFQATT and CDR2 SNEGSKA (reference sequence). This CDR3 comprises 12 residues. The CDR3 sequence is CRAASVSDTQYF. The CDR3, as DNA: TGCAGGGCGGCTAGCGTTAGCGATACGCAGTATTTT.

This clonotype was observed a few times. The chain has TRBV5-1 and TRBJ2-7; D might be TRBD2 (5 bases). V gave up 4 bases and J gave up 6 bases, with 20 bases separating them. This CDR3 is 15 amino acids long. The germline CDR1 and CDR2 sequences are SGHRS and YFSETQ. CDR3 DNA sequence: TGCGCCAGCAGCCGATCCCGGGATCAGCTTCGCGAGCAGTACTTC. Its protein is CASSRSRDQLREQYF.

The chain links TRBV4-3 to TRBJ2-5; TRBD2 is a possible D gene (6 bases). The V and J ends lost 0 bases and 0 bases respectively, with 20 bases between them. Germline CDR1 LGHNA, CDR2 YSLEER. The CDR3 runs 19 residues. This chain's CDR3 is CASSQDGLVRGSHQETQYF. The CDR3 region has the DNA TGCGCCAGCAGCCAAGACGGTCTCGTCCGGGGGTCGCACCAAGAGACCCAGTACTTC.

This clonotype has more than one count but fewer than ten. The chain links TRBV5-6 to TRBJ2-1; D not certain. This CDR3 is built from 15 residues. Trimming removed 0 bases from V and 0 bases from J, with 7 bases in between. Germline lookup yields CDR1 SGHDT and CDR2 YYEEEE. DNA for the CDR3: TGTGCCAGCAGCTTGGAGAAGAGCTCCTACAATGAGCAGTTCTTC. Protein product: CASSLEKSSYNEQFF.

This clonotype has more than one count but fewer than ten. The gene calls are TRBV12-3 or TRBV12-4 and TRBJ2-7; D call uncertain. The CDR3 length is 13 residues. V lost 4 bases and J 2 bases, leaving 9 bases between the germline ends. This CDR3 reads CASSSDSAYEQYF. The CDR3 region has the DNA TGTGCCAGCAGTTCCGACTCCGCCTACGAGCAGTACTTC.

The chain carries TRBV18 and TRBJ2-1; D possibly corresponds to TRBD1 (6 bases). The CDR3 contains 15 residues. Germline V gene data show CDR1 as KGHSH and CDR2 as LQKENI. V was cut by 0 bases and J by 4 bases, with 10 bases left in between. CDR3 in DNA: TGTGCCAGCTCACCACCCTGGACAGCTTACAATGAGCAGTTCTTC. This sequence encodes CASSPPWTAYNEQFF.

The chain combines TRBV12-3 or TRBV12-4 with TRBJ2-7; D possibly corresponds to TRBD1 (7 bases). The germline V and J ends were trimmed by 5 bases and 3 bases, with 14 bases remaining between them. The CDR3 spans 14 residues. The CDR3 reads CASSPRQGGYEQYF. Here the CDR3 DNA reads TGTGCCAGCAGTCCCCGACAGGGAGGCTACGAGCAGTACTTC.